This T cell receptor (beta chain) came from a study of technical replicates of blood from a few donors. TCRdb keeps only in-frame clones here, not all; method: immunoSEQ multiplex PCR. The profile covers over 60,000 clones, with around 93% appearing a single time and 0.25% to 0.3% taken by the ten largest. This TCR was sampled from a human donor in good health. The sample was T cells isolated from PBMCs.

The CDR3 region is CASSWSTENTEAFF. CDR3 DNA: TGCGCCAGCAGCTGGTCGACAGAGAACACTGAAGCTTTCTTT. V usage is TRBV5-1 and J usage is TRBJ1-1; the D gene is possibly TRBD1 (5 bases). The CDR3 length is 14 residues. Trimming stripped 3 bases from V and 1 base from J, with 10 bases between. Germline assignment: CDR1 SGHRS and CDR2 YFSETQ.